This T cell receptor beta chain was observed in a study of blood T cell repertoires in COVID-19. Germline loops: CDR1 MNHEY, CDR2 SVGAGI. V dropped 6 bases and J dropped 3 bases, with 8 bases sitting between them. CDR3 length equals 12 residues. Sequencing used immunoSEQ multiplex PCR; TCRdb keeps in-frame clones, though not all of them. In the table there are 150,000 or so clones, roughly 84% of which are singletons. The chain joins TRBV6-5 to TRBJ1-2; TRBD1 is a possible D gene (5 bases). This TCR derives from a man aged 45 to 65 with active or convalescent COVID-19. The sequenced sample consisted of peripheral blood. The CDR3 DNA reads TGTGCCAGCAGGGACAACGACTATGGCTACACCTTC. It specifies CASRDNDYGYTF.